The subject of this entry is one T cell receptor (beta chain). With 3 bases removed from V and 8 bases from J, the gap between germline ends came to 6 bases. The CDR3 has 11 residues. Per the germline V gene, CDR1 is KGHDR and CDR2 is SFDVKD. This specimen belongs to a study of Ad26.COV2.S vaccination and SARS-CoV-2 variants. Measured with immunoSEQ multiplex PCR; TCRdb has only the in-frame clones, and not every one. The sample lists roughly 330,000 clones, 85% to 90% seen once, with around 5.5% in the top ten. This sample's treatment: some 19 received Ad26.COV2.S at low or high dose, single or two shots; roughly five received placebo; per-sample allocation not given. Specimen acquisition occurred on day 63 following the initial vaccine or placebo injection. The vaccine delivered Wuhan-strain SARS-CoV-2 spike through an Ad26 vector.

Here the sequenced sample was peripheral blood, taken in a trial of Ad26.COV2.S vaccine versus placebo. This chain links TRBV24-1 with TRBJ1-2; D is ambiguous. This TCR came from a person between 18 and 59 years old who received the Ad26.COV2.S COVID-19 vaccine or a placebo. This CDR3 is CATSDPAGYTF. The DNA of the CDR3 is TGTGCCACCAGTGATCCAGCGGGCTACACCTTC.